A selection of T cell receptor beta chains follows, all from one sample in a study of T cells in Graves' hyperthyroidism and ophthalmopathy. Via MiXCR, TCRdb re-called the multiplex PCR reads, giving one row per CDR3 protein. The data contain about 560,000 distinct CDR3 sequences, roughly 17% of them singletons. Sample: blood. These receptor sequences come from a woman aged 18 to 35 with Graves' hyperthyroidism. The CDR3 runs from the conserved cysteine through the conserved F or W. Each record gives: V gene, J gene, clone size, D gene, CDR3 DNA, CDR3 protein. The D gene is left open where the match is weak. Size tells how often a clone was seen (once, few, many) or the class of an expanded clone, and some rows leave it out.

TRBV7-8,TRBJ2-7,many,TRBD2,TGTGCCAGCAGCTTAACTAGCGGGGAACCATCACCATACGAGCAGTACTTC,CASSLTSGEPSPYEQYF
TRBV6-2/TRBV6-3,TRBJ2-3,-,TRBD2,TGTGCCAGCAGCCAAGGAATAGCGGGAGTACGAACAGATACGCAGTATTTT,CASSQGIAGVRTDTQYF
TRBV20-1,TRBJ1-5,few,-,TGCAGTGCTAGAGAGAACGAAGGCAATCAGCCCCAGCATTTT,CSARENEGNQPQHF
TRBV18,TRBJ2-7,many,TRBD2,TGTGCCAGCTCACCACAGGCCAGCGGGGGGTACGAGCAGTACTTC,CASSPQASGGYEQYF
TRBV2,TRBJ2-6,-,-,TGTGCCAGCAGTACAGGGGACTCGGGGGCCAACGTCCTGACTTTC,CASSTGDSGANVLTF
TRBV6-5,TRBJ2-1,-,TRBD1,TGTGCCAGCAGTTCCTCCGGGACAGGGTACAATGAGCAGTTCTTC,CASSSSGTGYNEQFF
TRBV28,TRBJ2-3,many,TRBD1,TGTGCCAGCAGCAGAGCCCCAGGGACAGTTAGCACAGATACGCAGTATTTT,CASSRAPGTVSTDTQYF
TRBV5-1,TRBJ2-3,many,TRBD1,TGCGCCAGCAGGACAGGGGGCGCGGCAGATACGCAGTATTTT,CASRTGGAADTQYF
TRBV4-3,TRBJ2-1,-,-,TGCGCCAGCAGCCAAGAGGGCCTCTCCTACAATGAGCAGTTCTTC,CASSQEGLSYNEQFF
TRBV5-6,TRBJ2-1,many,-,TGTGCCAGCAGCAACTTCGGGGGGCTAGTTTTGGTCGATGAGCAGTTCTTC,CASSNFGGLVLVDEQFF
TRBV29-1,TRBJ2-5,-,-,TGCAGCGTTGTCCGGGATGTGGAGACCCAGTACTTC,CSVVRDVETQYF
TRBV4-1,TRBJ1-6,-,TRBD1,TGCGCCAGCAGCCAAGGGGGGGGGACAGGGGGCTCACCCCTCCACTTT,CASSQGGGTGGSPLHF
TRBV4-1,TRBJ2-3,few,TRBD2,TGCGCCAGCAGCCACACGTCGGGCGGGAGCTCAGATACGCAGTATTTT,CASSHTSGGSSDTQYF
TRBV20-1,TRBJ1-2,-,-,TGCAGTGCTAGAGCCCTCTATGGCTACACCTTC,CSARALYGYTF
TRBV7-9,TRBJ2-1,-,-,TGTGCCAGCAGCGCTACAGGGAAAATTTACTACAATGAGCAGTTCTTC,CASSATGKIYYNEQFF
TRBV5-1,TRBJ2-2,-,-,TGCGCCAGCAGCTTGGAATTGAGGGGGAATACCGGGGAGCTGTTTTTT,CASSLELRGNTGELFF
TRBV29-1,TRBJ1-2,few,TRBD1,TGCAGCGTTGTCCCTCAGGGGGAATATGGCTACACCTTC,CSVVPQGEYGYTF
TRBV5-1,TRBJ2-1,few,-,TGCGCCAGCAGCTTGGTGTCCCAGCCGAGTTACAATGAGCAGTTCTTC,CASSLVSQPSYNEQFF
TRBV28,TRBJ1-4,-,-,TGTGCCAGCGGGGCGAGACGTAATGAAAAACTGTTTTTT,CASGARRNEKLFF